This T cell receptor beta chain was captured in a study of CXCR3-negative and CXCR3-positive naive CD8 T cells. Findings and caveats of the study: Compared with CXCR3-negative naive cells, CXCR3-positive naive cells showed more hydrophobic TRB CDR3s.

Germline CDR1 DFQATT, CDR2 SNEGSKA (reference sequence). The CDR3 spans 16 residues. Regarding this clonotype: Antigen unknown.

Preparation of TRB cDNA libraries relied on 5' RACE carrying UMI labels. TCRdb reprocessed the 5' RACE reads; each CDR3 protein has one entry and no DNA is given. Its table lists tens of thousands of distinct CDR3 sequences. This chain joins TRBV20-1 and TRBJ2-7; the D gene TCRdb calls, TRBD1, cannot be checked with no DNA. The receptor's source is a human donor in good health. Some clones in this sample may be carry-over from other donors' samples. Input material: naive CXCR3+ CD8+ T cells from blood. Subset meaning: CD45RO-CCR7+CD27+CD95- naive CD8+ T cells expressing CXCR3 (TNR3+). Here the CDR3 reads CSARDSFRDSSYEQYF.